The 3 T cell receptor beta chains presented below share a single source sample, sequenced in a study of Graves' ophthalmopathy and Graves' hyperthyroidism. Amplification of TCR beta CDR3 regions used RNA transcripts. The workflow started with a first-round RT-PCR run with HTBI primers and then moved on to a second-round multiplex PCR. TCRdb re-called the multiplex PCR reads with MiXCR, one entry per CDR3 protein. There are around 670,000 distinct CDR3 sequences in the sample; roughly two fifths occur only once, and approximately 46% lies in the top ten. The material sequenced was peripheral blood. These receptors came from an adult man with Graves' ophthalmopathy.

V and J are TRBV7-2 and TRBJ2-7; no clear D. The V gene's germline CDR1 is SGHTA and CDR2 FQGNSA. This CDR3 contains 14 residues. The V end was cut by 11 bases, the J end by 2 bases, with 19 bases between. This CDR3 is CAWTPQTQTYEQYF. For the CDR3, the DNA is TGTGCCTGGACCCCTCAAACTCAAACCTACGAGCAGTACTTC.

V usage is TRBV10-3 and J usage is TRBJ1-1; the D is unclear. From germline, CDR1 is ENHRY and CDR2 SYGVKD. The CDR3 contains 13 residues. Trimming stripped 10 bases from V and 6 bases from J, with 18 bases between. The CDR3 DNA reads TGTGCCAGCCTTCAGGACCACTTCTCTGAAGCTTTCTTT. This sequence encodes CASLQDHFSEAFF.

The V and J genes are TRBV5-6 and TRBJ1-2; 7 bases align to TRBD1. J lost 5 bases, V lost 4 bases, and 11 bases had no gene match. The CDR3 length is 15 residues. CDR1 and CDR2 (germline): SGHDT, YYEEEE. The CDR3 loop reads CASSAITGTAYGYTF. CDR3 DNA sequence: TGTGCCAGCAGCGCAATAACAGGGACAGCTTATGGCTACACCTTC.